This T cell receptor (beta chain) came from a study of T cell clones after liver transplantation. Background on the study: In this trial, immunosuppression withdrawal was attempted within 2 years of liver transplant.

Unstimulated PBMCs were sorted into CD3+CD4+ and CD3+CD8+ populations. V was clipped by 6 bases and J by 2 bases, with 11 bases between them. In germline, CDR1 is SGHAT, CDR2 FQNNGV. The CDR3 covers 14 residues. Here immunoSEQ multiplex PCR was the method, and the copy in TCRdb shows in-frame clones only, minus some. The table shows approximately 72,000 clones, with under 95% occurring only once. The chain recombines TRBV11-2 with TRBJ1-5, with a tentative D call TRBD1 (5 bases). The TCR originated in a human donor who received a liver transplant. The material sequenced was CD4+ T cells from blood, taken before liver transplant. CDR3 loop: CASSLGQGNQPQHF. In DNA form, the CDR3 reads TGTGCCAGCAGTCTGGGGCAAGGCAATCAGCCCCAGCATTTT. Combining the CDR3 with reference TRBV11-2 and TRBJ1-5 gives the whole variable domain EAGVAQSPRYKIIEKRQSVAFWCNPISGHATLYWYQQILGQGPKLLIQFQNNGVVDDSQLPKDRFSAERLKGVDSTLKIQPAKLEDSAVYLCASSLGQGNQPQHFGDGTRLSIL.